This TCR beta chain was sequenced in a study of blood T cell repertoires in COVID-19. Study information: PBMCs, B-cell-depleted T cells, or T cells provided the cDNA or gDNA that made up the material.

Per the original data handling: Nucleated cell number was recorded as an estimate derived from reference gene primer amplification. The data were produced by immunoSEQ multiplex PCR, yet TCRdb's version contains in-frame clones alone and is incomplete. From that table come the V and J calls and clone size; the DNA was used to work out D and trimming. Altogether 45,000 to 55,000 clones are present, roughly 84% being singletons, with the ten largest covering about 4.2%. Germline V gene lookup returns CDR1 ENHRY and CDR2 SYGVKD. V shed 4 bases and J 5 bases; nucleotides not matched to a gene: 11. This CDR3 spans 16 amino acids.

The source of this sequence is a man aged 50 or older with active COVID-19. The sequencing input was peripheral blood. V usage is TRBV10-3 and J usage is TRBJ1-1; 9 bases agree with TRBD1. CDR3 sequence reads: CAISGAPTGGRTEAFF. DNA of the CDR3: TGTGCCATCAGTGGTGCCCCGACAGGGGGTAGAACTGAAGCTTTCTTT.